This passage covers 24 T cell receptor beta chains from one sample sequenced in a study of T cells in Graves' hyperthyroidism and ophthalmopathy. Amplification of TCR beta CDR3 regions was performed using RNA transcripts as template. HTBI primers were employed in a first-round RT-PCR of the TCR CDR3. Each CDR3 protein gets one entry after TCRdb re-called the multiplex PCR reads with MiXCR. The sample carries hundreds of thousands of distinct CDR3 sequences, about 13% recorded once. Sample: blood. The receptor set was obtained from a woman aged 18-29 years with Graves' hyperthyroidism.

This clonotype showed up many times. The chain recombines TRBV2 with TRBJ1-1, with unresolved D. The CDR3 runs 13 residues. The germline CDR1 and CDR2 sequences are SNHLY and FYNNEI. Between the trimmed V and J ends, which lost 5 bases and 4 bases, there was a span of 11 bases. The CDR3 bases are TGTGCCAGCAGTCTGGGGATGGGCACTGAAGCTTTCTTT. This encodes CASSLGMGTEAFF. Complete variable domain (other parts from reference TRBV2 and TRBJ1-1): EPEVTQTPSHQVTQMGQEVILRCVPISNHLYFYWYRQILGQKVEFLVSFYNNEISEKSEIFDDQFSVERPDGSNFTLKIRSTKLEDSAMYFCASSLGMGTEAFFGQGTRLTVV.

The table lists this clonotype with many counts. The V call is TRBV7-2, the J call TRBJ2-2, with TRBD2 matching 8 bases. This CDR3 has 16 amino acids. With V trimmed by 3 bases and J by 8 bases, 11 bases remained unmatched. Germline V gene lookup returns CDR1 SGHTA and CDR2 FQGNSA. In nucleotides, the CDR3 is TGTGCCAGCAGCTTTCGGACTAGCTTCGATACTGGGGAGCTGTTTTTT. It translates to CASSFRTSFDTGELFF.

This clonotype was detected many times. This chain connects TRBV24-1 to TRBJ2-2; no reliable D call. Trimming stripped 3 bases from V and 2 bases from J, with 6 bases between. CDR1 KGHDR and CDR2 SFDVKD come from the germline V gene. The CDR3 has 14 residues. Here the CDR3 reads CATSDTFNTGELFF. Here the CDR3 DNA reads TGTGCCACCAGTGATACGTTTAACACCGGGGAGCTGTTTTTT.

Only a few counts were recorded for this clonotype. CDR3: CASSQELTDTQYF. The CDR3 bases are TGTGCCAGCAGCCAAGAATTGACAGATACGCAGTATTTT. The chain is built from TRBV4-2 and TRBJ2-3; D is ambiguous. This CDR3 comprises 13 residues. The V gene's germline CDR1 is LGHNA and CDR2 YNFKEQ. The V end was cut by 0 bases, the J end by 3 bases, with 4 bases between.

In its sample, this clonotype was seen a few times. In DNA, the CDR3 is TGTGCCAGCAGTTACTCCCCCAGGGTGATCTTTGGCAATCAGCCCCAGCATTTT. Translation gives CASSYSPRVIFGNQPQHF. The chain uses TRBV6-7 and TRBJ1-5, with D possibly being TRBD1 (5 bases). TRBV6-7 is an ORF, and what it does is uncertain. The ends were cut back, 0 bases at V and 2 bases at J, with 17 bases in the middle. The CDR3 spans 18 residues.

This clonotype was recorded at least ten times. The chain joins TRBV6-2 or TRBV6-3 to TRBJ2-3; D ambiguous. Trimming removed 5 bases at V and 11 bases at J, with 17 bases between. The length of the CDR3 is 13 residues. Germline CDR1 is MNHEY and CDR2 is SVGEGT. CDR3 sequence reads: CASSPFLVKGQYF. The CDR3 coding sequence is TGTGCCAGCAGTCCCTTTTTGGTTAAAGGGCAGTATTTT.

A remark on this clonotype: Because the CDR3 is missing its conserved closing phenylalanine or tryptophan, this is likely a read error. The chain recombines TRBV20-1 with TRBJ2-3; TRBD2 matches 11 bases. With 0 bases clipped from V and 0 bases from J, the junction kept 11 bases outside the gene matches. The V gene's germline CDR1 is DFQATT and CDR2 SNEGSKA (reference sequence). This CDR3 spans 19 amino acids. The chain's CDR3 is CSARDGGSGRATSTDTQYV. CDR3 DNA: TGCAGTGCTAGAGATGGGGGTAGCGGGAGGGCCACCAGCACAGATACGCAGTATGTT.

There are many counts of this clonotype. This chain uses TRBV6-2 or TRBV6-3 with TRBJ2-1; 9 nucleotides align to TRBD2. Trimming at V came to 2 bases and at J to 7 bases, leaving 9 bases not matched to a gene. Germline V gene lookup returns CDR1 MNHEY and CDR2 SVGEGT. This CDR3 region has 16 residues. For the CDR3, the DNA is TGTGCCAGCAGTTACGACCGCGGGAGGGCTGCGAATGAGCAGTTCTTC. It codes for CASSYDRGRAANEQFF.

At least ten counts were recorded for this clonotype. The CDR3 is CASSFPRQGGEAFF. Written as DNA, the CDR3 is TGTGCCAGCAGCTTCCCTCGGCAGGGAGGTGAAGCTTTCTTT. The chain joins TRBV7-9 to TRBJ1-1; D may be TRBD1 (5 bases). There are 14 residues in the CDR3. V gave up 3 bases and J gave up 7 bases, with 15 bases separating them. Germline assignment: CDR1 SEHNR and CDR2 FQNEAQ (reference sequence).

Ten or more counts support this clonotype. The V and J genes are TRBV5-8 and TRBJ2-3; perhaps TRBD2 as D (5 bases). CDR1 and CDR2 from the germline V gene are SGHTS and YDEGEE. Deletions cut 4 bases from V and 4 bases from J, with 10 bases between. The CDR3 covers 13 residues. The CDR3 coding sequence is TGTGCCAGCAGCCCGGACTTAGCAGATACGCAGTATTTT. This translates into CASSPDLADTQYF. Full variable domain (outside the CDR3, taken from reference TRBV5-8 and TRBJ2-3): EAGVTQSPTHLIKTRGQQATLRCSPISGHTSVYWYQQALGLGLQFLLWYDEGEERNRGNFPPRFSGRQFPNYSSELNVNALELEDSALYLCASSPDLADTQYFGPGTRLTVL.

In its sample, this clonotype was seen many times. The chain combines TRBV24-1 with TRBJ2-1; tentatively, D is TRBD2 (5 bases). This CDR3 spans 17 amino acids. From germline, CDR1 is KGHDR and CDR2 SFDVKD. V was trimmed by 1 base and J by 2 bases, leaving 14 bases between them. CDR3 region: CATSDFSGGHAYNEQFF. CDR3 coding DNA: TGTGCCACCAGTGATTTTTCCGGCGGGCACGCCTACAATGAGCAGTTCTTC.

With regard to this clonotype: One end of the junction fails to match germline, which may point to a read error. The rearrangement joins TRBV6-5 to TRBJ1-3; no clear D gene. The CDR3 spans 14 residues. Germline loops: CDR1 MNHEY, CDR2 SVGAGI. CDR3 loop: CASSSAVSGSTIYF. The CDR3 DNA follows: TGTGCCAGCAGTTCTGCCGTCTCTGGAAGCACCATATATTTT.

This chain links TRBV28 with TRBJ2-5; D might be TRBD1 (6 bases). The CDR3 is 15 amino acids. The V gene's germline CDR1 is MDHEN and CDR2 SYDVKM. Trimming stripped 3 bases from V and 5 bases from J, with 16 bases between. In nucleotides, the CDR3 is TGTGCCAGCAGTTTTAAGCAGGGGTTTGCGGAGACCCAGTACTTC. Residues: CASSFKQGFAETQYF.

This clonotype was recorded many times. The gene calls are TRBV9 and TRBJ2-3; D might be TRBD1 (6 bases). Germline lookup yields CDR1 SGDLS and CDR2 YYNGEE. The V gene lost 5 bases and the J gene lost 3 bases, with 16 bases spanning the gap. This CDR3 has 15 amino acids. The chain's CDR3 is CASRSGTKGTDTQYF. The CDR3 coding sequence is TGTGCCAGCAGGTCCGGGACAAAGGGGACAGATACGCAGTATTTT.

In its sample, this clonotype was seen many times. This chain links TRBV11-2 with TRBJ2-7; no firm D call. Looked up from germline, CDR1 is SGHAT and CDR2 is FQNNGV. Trimming took 3 bases from V and 2 from J, leaving 11 bases between them. This CDR3 comprises 14 residues. The CDR3 loop is CASSFSTVAYEQYF. The CDR3 nucleotides are TGTGCCAGCAGCTTTTCGACGGTAGCCTACGAGCAGTACTTC.

The table lists this clonotype with many counts. J is TRBJ2-7 and V is TRBV3-1; D might be TRBD1 (5 bases). Germline V gene sequence: CDR1 LGHDT, CDR2 YNNKEL (reference sequence). With 4 bases removed from V and 1 base from J, the gap between germline ends came to 11 bases. The CDR3 is 14 residues long. CDR3 protein: CASSPETVSYEQYF. CDR3 coding DNA: TGTGCCAGCAGCCCGGAGACAGTTTCCTACGAGCAGTACTTC.

This clonotype appeared many times. CDR3 sequence: CASSGEGEDTGELFF. CDR3 in DNA: TGTGCCAGCAGCGGGGAGGGGGAGGACACCGGGGAGCTGTTTTTT. The chain has TRBV11-3 and TRBJ2-2; D might be TRBD2 (7 bases). CDR1 is SGHNT, CDR2 YENEEA, per germline. V lost 5 bases and J lost 3, with 13 bases in between. The CDR3 length is 15 residues.

This chain uses TRBV12-3 or TRBV12-4 with TRBJ2-5, with 8 nucleotides matching TRBD2. The CDR3 contains 15 residues. V lost 2 bases to trimming and J lost 1 base; unmatched junction nucleotides: 3. The CDR3 DNA reads as TGTGCCAGCAGTTTAACGGGGGGGCCCCAAGAGACCCAGTACTTC. It translates to CASSLTGGPQETQYF.

The chain links TRBV3-1 to TRBJ1-2; maybe TRBD1 (5 bases). Trimming shortened V by 7 bases and J by 5 bases, and 14 bases separated the two germline ends. Germline assignment: CDR1 LGHDT and CDR2 YNNKEL (reference sequence). The CDR3 spans 13 residues. The CDR3 reads CASTPEQAYGYTF. CDR3 DNA sequence: TGTGCCAGCACCCCGGAACAGGCGTATGGCTACACCTTC.

V and J are TRBV6-1 and TRBJ1-4; TRBD1 agrees at 9 bases. Looked up from germline, CDR1 is MNHNS and CDR2 is SASEGT. This CDR3 is 15 amino acids long. With V trimmed by 8 bases and J by 6 bases, 10 bases remained unmatched. Here the CDR3 reads CASELRQGVDEKLFF. In DNA, the CDR3 is TGTGCCAGCGAGCTTCGACAGGGGGTCGATGAAAAACTGTTTTTT.

The chain combines TRBV10-3 with TRBJ2-3, with 11 nucleotides matching TRBD2. From germline, CDR1 is ENHRY and CDR2 SYGVKD. This CDR3 is built from 20 residues. V lost 6 bases and J lost 0; bases outside the gene matches: 17. The CDR3 DNA reads as TGTGCCATCAGAAACCACTTAAGAGGGACTAGCGGCCGAAGCACAGATACGCAGTATTTT. Protein sequence: CAIRNHLRGTSGRSTDTQYF.

On this clonotype: This could be a read error, since a much larger clone is one nucleotide away. The chain combines TRBV9 with TRBJ2-1; weak D call: TRBD1 (5 bases). The CDR3 is made up of 17 amino acids. Germline-derived CDR1 and CDR2 are SGDLS and YYNGEE. Deletions cut 0 bases from V and 0 bases from J, with 13 bases between. The DNA for the CDR3 is TGTGCCAGCAGCGTAGAAACGACAGCCCTCTCCTACAATGAGCAGTTCTTC. It translates to CASSVETTALSYNEQFF.

A remark on this clonotype: One end of the junction does not line up with germline, which may come from a read error. This chain links TRBV4-1 with TRBJ2-3, with a tentative D call TRBD1 (6 bases). The germline gives CDR1 MGHRA, CDR2 YSYEKL. This CDR3 is built from 13 residues. CDR3 loop: CTSSYRVLNTQYF. The CDR3 DNA reads as TGCACCAGCAGCTACAGGGTCCTGAATACGCAGTATTTT.

This clonotype has at least ten counts. The rearrangement joins TRBV12-3 or TRBV12-4 to TRBJ1-2; D is ambiguous. This CDR3 region has 16 residues. The ends were cut back, 3 bases at V and 1 base at J, with 15 bases in the middle. CDR3 in DNA: TGTGCCAGCAGTTTGAGATCGTGGGCGCTTAACTATGGCTACACCTTC. This translates into CASSLRSWALNYGYTF.